Sequencing of this T cell receptor (beta chain) was carried out in a study of blood T cell repertoires in COVID-19. The length of the CDR3 is 15 residues. Germline CDR1 and CDR2: MNHEY and SVGAGI. J lost 5 bases, V lost 6 bases, and 7 bases had no gene match. In the source study's methods: Nucleated cell counts were estimated from reference gene primer amplification. Sequencing used immunoSEQ multiplex PCR; TCRdb keeps in-frame clones, though not all of them. That table furnishes V, J and clone size, whereas the DNA furnished D and trimming. The sample has nearly 250,000 clones, approximately 82% seen once; the top ten hold over 1.5%.

This clonotype was sampled from a woman at least 80 years old with acute or convalescent COVID-19. This chain connects TRBV6-5 to TRBJ1-1; 12 bases fit TRBD1. The sequenced material came from peripheral blood. In DNA form, the CDR3 reads TGTGCCAGCAGCTCGGGACAGGGGGCACGTACTGAAGCTTTCTTT. Protein: CASSSGQGARTEAFF.